These T cell receptor beta chains were read from a single sample in a study of T cells in Graves' hyperthyroidism and ophthalmopathy. TCRdb fed the multiplex PCR reads into MiXCR, producing one record per CDR3 protein. The sample consists of about 400,000 distinct CDR3 sequences, 15% to 19% of them appearing once. The sample comprised blood. These receptors originate from a woman younger than 35 with Graves' hyperthyroidism. Both conserved end residues are part of each CDR3. The order of the fields is D gene, clone size, V gene, J gene, CDR3 protein. The D gene is left open where the match is weak. Clone size appears in some rows only: once, few, many, or a class for an expanded clone.

NA	once	TRBV5-1	TRBJ1-6	CASSLGAGRSPLHF
NA	few	TRBV24-1	TRBJ1-2	CATSDFSGYGYTF
TRBD1	many	TRBV7-2	TRBJ1-2	CASSLSRTGPFYGYTF
TRBD2	NA	TRBV5-6	TRBJ2-1	CASSLLVAGVRNEQFF
NA	many	TRBV3-1	TRBJ2-1	CASSQVSTRGGEQFF
TRBD1	NA	TRBV4-3	TRBJ1-2	CASSQDSTGGFGYGYTF
NA	many	TRBV3-1	TRBJ2-7	CASSQGAGRSYEQYF
TRBD1	NA	TRBV2	TRBJ1-1	CASSVTGQGWDTEAFF
NA	NA	TRBV7-9	TRBJ2-7	CASSLTGLFGEQYF
NA	NA	TRBV9	TRBJ2-7	CASSVDPGRYEQYF
NA	many	TRBV11-2	TRBJ2-7	CASSYSEWGDRYEQYF
TRBD2	many	TRBV7-8	TRBJ2-5	CASSLARRLASKETQYF
TRBD1	few	TRBV12-3/TRBV12-4	TRBJ1-2	CASSPVPGQDPGPYGYTF
NA	many	TRBV3-1	TRBJ1-2	CASSHADGRYGYTF
TRBD1	many	TRBV10-3	TRBJ1-1	CATLSGQDTEAFF
TRBD1	many	TRBV5-6	TRBJ2-3	CASRGTGQGDTQYF
TRBD1	many	TRBV11-2	TRBJ2-7	CASSPNRGLDEQYF
TRBD1	many	TRBV4-1	TRBJ2-7	CASSQVRTGNSYEQYF
TRBD1	many	TRBV5-6	TRBJ2-3	CASSLEGAGTDTQYF
TRBD1	many	TRBV7-9	TRBJ2-7	CASSPRAGGFYEQYF
NA	few	TRBV7-9	TRBJ2-6	CASSGKGIQMVSGANVLTF
NA	NA	TRBV20-1	TRBJ1-3	CSARAGGPGNTIYF
NA	many	TRBV7-9	TRBJ1-1	CASSSFDGNTEAFF
NA	NA	TRBV24-1	TRBJ2-3	CATSYGNTQYF
TRBD1	many	TRBV6-6	TRBJ2-7	CASSYSRDRTYEQYF
NA	many	TRBV27	TRBJ1-1	CASRLMQGMNTEAFF
NA	many	TRBV18	TRBJ2-7	CASSEEDADLYEQYF
NA	many	TRBV20-1	TRBJ2-5	CSARHGKRGETQYF
NA	many	TRBV11-2	TRBJ2-1	CASSLAKLSTRLEQFF
NA	many	TRBV6-2/TRBV6-3	TRBJ2-5	CASGDGGKWETQYF
NA	many	TRBV11-2	TRBJ2-2	CASSLAPLGELFF
NA	few	TRBV19	TRBJ1-5	CASSRRTDYSNQPQHF
TRBD2	many	TRBV2	TRBJ2-5	CASSDGLAETQYF
TRBD1	few	TRBV4-1	TRBJ2-3	CASSQVAGTGEFTDTQYF
TRBD1	NA	TRBV10-3	TRBJ1-2	CAISESRQGEIDGYTF
NA	few	TRBV5-1	TRBJ1-5	CASSFDGHNQPQHF
NA	many	TRBV12-3/TRBV12-4	TRBJ2-7	CASSLGQPPDEQYF
NA	NA	TRBV5-1	TRBJ2-5	CASSLATETQYF
NA	many	TRBV12-3/TRBV12-4	TRBJ1-2	CASNEQPRGAENGYTF
TRBD2	many	TRBV12-3/TRBV12-4	TRBJ2-7	CASSLGTSGSGEQYF
NA	few	TRBV4-2	TRBJ1-5	CASSQDPGGPGSNQPQHF
NA	NA	TRBV24-1	TRBJ2-5	CATSDSGDVGETQYF
NA	many	TRBV7-8	TRBJ2-7	CASSLVSGREQYF